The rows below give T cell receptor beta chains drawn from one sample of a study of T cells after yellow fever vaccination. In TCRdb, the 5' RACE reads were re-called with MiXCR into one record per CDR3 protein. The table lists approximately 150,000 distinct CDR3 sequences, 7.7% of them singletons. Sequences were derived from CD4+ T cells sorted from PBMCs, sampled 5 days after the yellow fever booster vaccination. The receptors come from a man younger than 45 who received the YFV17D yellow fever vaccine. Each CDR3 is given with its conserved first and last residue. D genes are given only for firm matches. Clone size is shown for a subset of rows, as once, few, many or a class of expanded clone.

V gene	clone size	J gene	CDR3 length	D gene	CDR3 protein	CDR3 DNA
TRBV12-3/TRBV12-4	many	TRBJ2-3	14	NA	CASSFVTGHDTQYF	TGTGCCAGCAGTTTTGTCACAGGGCACGATACGCAGTATTTT
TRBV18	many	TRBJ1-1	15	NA	CASSPREGSRTEAFF	TGTGCCAGCTCACCGCGGGAAGGGAGCCGCACTGAAGCTTTCTTT
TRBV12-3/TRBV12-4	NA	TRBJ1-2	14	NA	CASSLRRPAGGYTF	TGTGCCAGCAGTTTGAGGAGACCGGCTGGTGGCTACACCTTC
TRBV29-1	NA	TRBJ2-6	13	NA	CSVNEFGANVLTF	TGCAGCGTTAATGAATTTGGGGCCAACGTCCTGACTTTC
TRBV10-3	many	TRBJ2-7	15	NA	CATRVTRDAPYEQYF	TGTGCCACAAGAGTAACCCGGGACGCACCCTACGAGCAGTACTTC
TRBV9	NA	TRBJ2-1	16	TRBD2	CASSPRLAGGPDEQFF	TGTGCCAGCAGCCCCCGTCTAGCGGGAGGGCCGGATGAGCAGTTCTTC
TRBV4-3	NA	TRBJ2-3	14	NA	CASSLDGASDTQYF	TGCGCCAGCAGCTTAGATGGGGCGTCAGATACGCAGTATTTT
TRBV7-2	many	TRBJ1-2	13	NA	CASSSQGRGGYTF	TGTGCCAGCAGCTCACAGGGTCGGGGTGGCTACACCTTC
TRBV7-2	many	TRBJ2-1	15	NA	CASSLPHLARNEQFF	TGTGCCAGCAGCTTACCCCACCTTGCGAGGAATGAGCAGTTCTTC
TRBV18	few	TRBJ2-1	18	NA	CASSRSQGGSFSYNEQFF	TGTGCCAGCTCACGCTCCCAGGGGGGGTCTTTCTCCTACAATGAGCAGTTCTTC
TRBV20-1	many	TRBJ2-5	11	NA	CSATVQETQYF	TGCAGTGCTACTGTCCAAGAGACCCAGTACTTC
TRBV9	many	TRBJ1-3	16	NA	CASSVEVTQPGNTIYF	TGTGCCAGCAGCGTAGAGGTAACCCAGCCCGGAAACACCATATATTTT
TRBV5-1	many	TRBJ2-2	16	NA	CASSSDVGARGGELFF	TGCGCCAGCAGCTCGGATGTAGGGGCGCGAGGCGGGGAGCTGTTTTTT
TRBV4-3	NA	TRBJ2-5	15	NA	CASSQAYREYETQYF	TGCGCCAGCAGCCAAGCGTACAGGGAGTATGAGACCCAGTACTTC
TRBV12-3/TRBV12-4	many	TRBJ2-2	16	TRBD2	CASSSAGGMASGELFF	TGTGCCAGCAGTTCTGCGGGAGGGATGGCATCCGGGGAGCTGTTTTTT
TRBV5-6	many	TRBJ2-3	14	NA	CASSPSSRTDTQYF	TGTGCCAGCAGCCCATCCTCCCGCACAGATACGCAGTATTTT
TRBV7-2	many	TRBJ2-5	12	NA	CASSRNQGTQYF	TGTGCCAGCAGCAGAAACCAGGGGACCCAGTACTTC
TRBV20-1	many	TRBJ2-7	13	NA	CSAFIADSYEQYF	TGCAGTGCCTTTATAGCGGATTCCTACGAGCAGTACTTC
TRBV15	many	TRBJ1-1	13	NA	CATSSRGPEGAFF	TGTGCCACCAGCAGCAGGGGTCCCGAGGGAGCTTTCTTT
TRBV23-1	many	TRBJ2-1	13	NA	CASSQAGINEQFF	TGCGCCAGCAGTCAAGCGGGAATCAATGAGCAGTTCTTC
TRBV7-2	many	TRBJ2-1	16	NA	CASTKGSASSYNEQFF	TGTGCCAGCACCAAAGGGTCGGCTAGCTCCTACAATGAGCAGTTCTTC
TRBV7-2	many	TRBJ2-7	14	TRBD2	CASSLKAGAREQYF	TGTGCCAGCAGCTTAAAAGCGGGAGCGCGAGAGCAGTACTTC
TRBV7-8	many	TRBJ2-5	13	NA	CASSPPRWETQYF	TGTGCCAGCAGCCCGCCCAGGTGGGAGACCCAGTACTTC
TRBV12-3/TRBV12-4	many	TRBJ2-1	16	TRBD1	CASSLGTGGSYNEQFF	TGTGCCAGCAGCCTGGGGACAGGGGGCTCCTACAATGAGCAGTTCTTC
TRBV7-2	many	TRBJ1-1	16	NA	CASSLGGGAPYTEAFF	TGTGCCAGCAGCTTAGGAGGCGGGGCACCTTACACTGAAGCTTTCTTT
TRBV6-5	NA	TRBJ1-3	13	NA	CASSKDSGNTIYF	TGTGCCAGCAGCAAAGACTCTGGAAACACCATATATTTT
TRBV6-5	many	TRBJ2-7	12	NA	CASSYTGNEQYF	TGTGCCAGCAGTTATACTGGGAACGAGCAGTACTTC
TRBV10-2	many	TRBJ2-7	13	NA	CASGKGQAYEQYF	TGCGCCAGCGGGAAAGGCCAAGCCTACGAGCAGTACTTC
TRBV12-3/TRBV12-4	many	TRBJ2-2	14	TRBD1	CASRDRGDTGELFF	TGTGCCAGCAGGGACAGGGGGGACACCGGGGAGCTGTTTTTT
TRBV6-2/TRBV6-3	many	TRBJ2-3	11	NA	CASSSVFAQYF	TGTGCCAGCTCCAGCGTCTTTGCGCAGTATTTT
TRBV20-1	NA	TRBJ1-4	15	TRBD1	CSVPGQPSTNEKLFF	TGCAGTGTTCCGGGACAGCCTTCAACTAATGAAAAACTGTTTTTT